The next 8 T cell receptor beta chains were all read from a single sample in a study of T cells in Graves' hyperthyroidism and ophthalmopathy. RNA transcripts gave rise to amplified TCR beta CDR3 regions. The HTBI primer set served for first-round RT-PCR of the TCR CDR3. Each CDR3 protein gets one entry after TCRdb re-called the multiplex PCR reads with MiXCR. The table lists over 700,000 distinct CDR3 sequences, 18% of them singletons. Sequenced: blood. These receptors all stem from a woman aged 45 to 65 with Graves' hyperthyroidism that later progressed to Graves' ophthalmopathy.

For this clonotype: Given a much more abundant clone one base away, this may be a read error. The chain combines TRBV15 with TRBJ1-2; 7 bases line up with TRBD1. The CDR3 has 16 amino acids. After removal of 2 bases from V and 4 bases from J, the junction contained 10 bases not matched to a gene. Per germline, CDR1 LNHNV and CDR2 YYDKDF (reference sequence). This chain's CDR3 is CATSRPGTEKSYGYTF. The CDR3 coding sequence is TGTGCCACCAGCAGACCCGGGACAGAAAAGAGCTATGGCTACACCTTC.

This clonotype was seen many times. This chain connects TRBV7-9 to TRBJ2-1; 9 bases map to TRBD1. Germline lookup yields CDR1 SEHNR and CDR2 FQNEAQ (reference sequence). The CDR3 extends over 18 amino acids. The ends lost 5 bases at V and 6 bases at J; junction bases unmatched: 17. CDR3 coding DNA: TGTGCCAGCAGCACCATACATGCAGGGACAGGGCCCTTCAATGAGCAGTTCTTC. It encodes CASSTIHAGTGPFNEQFF.

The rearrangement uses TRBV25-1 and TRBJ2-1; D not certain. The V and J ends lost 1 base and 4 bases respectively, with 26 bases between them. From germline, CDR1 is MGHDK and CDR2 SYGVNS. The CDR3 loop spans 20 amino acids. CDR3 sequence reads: CASSEWVVRVGWTVYNEQFF. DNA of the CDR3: TGTGCCAGCAGTGAATGGGTGGTAAGGGTTGGTTGGACCGTTTACAATGAGCAGTTCTTC.

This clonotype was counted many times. CDR3 sequence: CASSQEGYSYEQYF. The CDR3 region has the DNA TGTGCCAGCAGCCAAGAAGGGTACTCCTACGAGCAGTACTTC. This chain connects TRBV3-1 to TRBJ2-7; D is uncertain. The CDR3 spans 14 residues. With 0 bases removed from V and 0 bases from J, the gap between germline ends came to 6 bases. CDR1 and CDR2 from the germline V gene are LGHDT and YNNKEL (reference sequence).

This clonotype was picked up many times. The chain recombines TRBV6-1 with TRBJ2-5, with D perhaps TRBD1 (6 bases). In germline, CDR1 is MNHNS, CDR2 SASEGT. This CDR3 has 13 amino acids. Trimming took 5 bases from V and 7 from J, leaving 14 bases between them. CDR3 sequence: CASSYGGPGTQYF. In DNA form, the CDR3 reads TGTGCCAGCAGTTATGGGGGCCCCGGGACCCAGTACTTC.

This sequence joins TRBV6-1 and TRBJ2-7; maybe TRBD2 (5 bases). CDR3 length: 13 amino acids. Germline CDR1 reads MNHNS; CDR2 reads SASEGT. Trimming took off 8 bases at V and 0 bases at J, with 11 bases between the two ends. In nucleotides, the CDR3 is TGTGCCAGCCAGGACTTCAGCTCCTACGAGCAGTACTTC. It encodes CASQDFSSYEQYF.

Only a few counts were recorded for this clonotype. CDR3 DNA sequence: TGTGCTAGTGGTTTGACCCTTGACAGGGGGATTAATTCACCCCTCCACTTT. Translation gives CASGLTLDRGINSPLHF. V gene TRBV12-5 combines with J gene TRBJ1-6, with 9 bases that match TRBD1. This CDR3 is built from 17 residues. Germline CDR1 LGHNT, CDR2 FRNRAP. The ends lost 2 bases at V and 6 bases at J; junction bases unmatched: 8.

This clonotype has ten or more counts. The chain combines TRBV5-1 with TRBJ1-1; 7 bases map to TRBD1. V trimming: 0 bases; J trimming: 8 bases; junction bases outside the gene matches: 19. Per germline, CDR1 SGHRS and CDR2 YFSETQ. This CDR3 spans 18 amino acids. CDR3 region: CASSLEGDGQATRREAFF. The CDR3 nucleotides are TGCGCCAGCAGCTTGGAAGGGGATGGACAGGCTACCCGTCGGGAAGCTTTCTTT.